The 9 T cell receptor beta chains reported below all come from one sample, sequenced in a study of blood T cell repertoires in COVID-19. The repertoire was sequenced with immunoSEQ multiplex PCR; TCRdb's copy has only in-frame clones and lacks some. Seen here are 150,000 or so clones, about 86% observed once, and the top ten hold roughly 4%. The sequencing sample was made of PBMCs or T cells enriched from blood (not recorded which). The receptors derive from a woman in her 50s in a cohort exposed to, infected with or recovered from COVID-19 (not recorded which).

This chain uses TRBV5-1 with TRBJ2-3; TRBD2 aligns across 8 bases. The CDR3 extends over 15 amino acids. The V gene's germline CDR1 is SGHRS and CDR2 YFSETQ. V shed 5 bases and J 2 bases; nucleotides not matched to a gene: 7. CDR3 protein: CASRAAGGFTDTQYF. CDR3 DNA sequence: TGCGCCAGCAGGGCTGCGGGGGGATTCACAGATACGCAGTATTTT.

This clone appeared a single time. The chain couples TRBV24-1 to TRBJ2-2; a possible D gene is TRBD2 (6 bases). CDR1 is KGHDR, CDR2 SFDVKD, per germline. This CDR3 region has 15 residues. Trimming took off 3 bases at V and 1 base at J, with 8 bases between the two ends. Here the CDR3 reads CATSDAEGNTGELFF. The DNA for the CDR3 is TGTGCCACCAGTGATGCGGAGGGGAACACCGGGGAGCTGTTTTTT.

This clone has only one observation. The chain links TRBV6-5 to TRBJ1-5; D gene unclear. The CDR3 extends over 16 amino acids. V was clipped by 0 bases and J by 0 bases, with 9 bases between them. CDR1 is MNHEY, CDR2 SVGAGI, per germline. The CDR3 DNA reads TGTGCCAGCAGTTACTCGATCGCCGGTAGCAATCAGCCCCAGCATTTT. Encoded protein: CASSYSIAGSNQPQHF.

This chain links TRBV27 with TRBJ2-7, with a possible D match to TRBD2 (6 bases). Germline V gives CDR1 MNHEY, CDR2 SMNVEV (reference sequence). Trimming pared 5 bases from V and 4 bases from J, leaving 12 bases between. The CDR3 has 13 amino acids. In DNA, the CDR3 is TGTGCCAGCAGTCCACCTGGAGGGTACGAGCAGTACTTC. This codes for CASSPPGGYEQYF.

This sequence joins TRBV7-9 and TRBJ2-3, with 10 bases identical to TRBD2. Germline lookup yields CDR1 SEHNR and CDR2 FQNEAQ (reference sequence). V shed 5 bases and J 1 base; nucleotides not matched to a gene: 6. The CDR3 length is 16 residues. This chain's CDR3 is CASSRPGTSGTDTQYF. The CDR3 nucleotides are TGTGCCAGCAGCCGTCCCGGGACTAGCGGCACAGATACGCAGTATTTT.

The V and J genes are TRBV6-5 and TRBJ2-7, with 11 bases that match TRBD2. Germline V gene data show CDR1 as MNHEY and CDR2 as SVGAGI. V gave up 4 bases and J gave up 5 bases; unmatched junction bases: 7. The CDR3 is made up of 15 amino acids. CDR3 region: CASSFLAGGNHEQYF. CDR3 bases: TGTGCCAGCAGTTTTTTAGCGGGAGGGAATCACGAGCAGTACTTC.

The genes are TRBV4-3 and TRBJ2-3, with D tentatively TRBD2 (7 bases). Trimming shortened V by 0 bases and J by 4 bases, and 20 bases separated the two germline ends. The V gene's germline CDR1 is LGHNA and CDR2 YSLEER. CDR3 length: 18 residues. The CDR3 region is CASSQDPWGGANPDTQYF. For the CDR3, the DNA is TGCGCCAGCAGCCAAGACCCCTGGGGGGGGGCTAATCCAGATACGCAGTATTTT.

The gene calls are TRBV5-4 and TRBJ2-1; the match to TRBD2 covers 12 bases. This CDR3 spans 16 amino acids. With 7 bases clipped from V and 4 bases from J, the junction kept 9 bases outside the gene matches. Germline V gene lookup returns CDR1 SGHNT and CDR2 YYREEE (reference sequence). The CDR3 coding sequence is TGTGCCAGCGGGCCCCGACTAGCGGGGGTGTACAATGAGCAGTTCTTC. Translating it yields CASGPRLAGVYNEQFF. The variable domain in full, completed from reference TRBV5-4 and TRBJ2-1, reads ETGVTQSPTHLIKTRGQQVTLRCSSQSGHNTVSWYQQALGQGPQFIFQYYREEENGRGNFPPRFSGLQFPNYSSELNVNALELDDSALYLCASGPRLAGVYNEQFFGPGTRLTVL.

The chain is built from TRBV27 and TRBJ2-3, with TRBD1 matching 9 bases. This CDR3 has 17 residues. The germline V gene encodes CDR1 MNHEY and CDR2 SMNVEV (reference sequence). The junction had 8 bases not matched to a gene; V was cut back by 4 bases and J by 0 bases. The CDR3 bases are TGTGCCAGCAGTTCGCCCTGGGACAGGGATAGCACAGATACGCAGTATTTT. The encoded protein is CASSSPWDRDSTDTQYF.